This TCR beta chain was captured by sequencing in a study of OX40 agonist ivuxolimab in advanced cancers. Broader study findings: Nonresponders, in some cases, also had low normalized T-cell clonal expansion.

TCRdb keeps only in-frame clones here, not all; method: immunoSEQ multiplex PCR. The table records some 80,000 clones, roughly nine tenths of them present only once. Excluded were patients having autoimmune disease history or systemic immunosuppression. Germline loops: CDR1 SGHKS, CDR2 YYEKEE (reference sequence). This CDR3 contains 16 residues. The germline V and J ends were trimmed by 0 bases and 7 bases, with 17 bases remaining between them. This clone has a single count. Its antigen remains unidentified. The sequence was collected from an adult with an advanced solid tumor such as melanoma, head and neck, liver or kidney cancer. Material: CD4+ or CD8+ T cells sorted from blood, obtained in a trial of the OX40 agonist ivuxolimab. The V call is TRBV5-5, the J call TRBJ1-5, with a tentative D call TRBD1 (5 bases). In nucleotides, the CDR3 is TGTGCCAGCAGCTTGGGGTTTTCCCCGCGGGACCAGCCCCAGCATTTT. Its translation is CASSLGFSPRDQPQHF.